Included here is one T cell receptor (beta chain) sequence, with context. As yet, its antigen is unknown. This could be a read error, since a much larger clone is one nucleotide away. These data originate in a study of T cell repertoires in cytomegalovirus infection. Across the study: Carrying CMV and the relevant HLA type showed in public TCR beta signatures.

General study findings and limits: The ex vivo response was dominated by HLA-C-restricted CMV-specific TCR beta clonotypes.

TCRdb itself ran the reads through MiXCR, one entry per CDR3 protein. The sample records about 920,000 distinct CDR3 sequences, 25% to 40% being singletons. CDR1 is SGHTA and CDR2 is FQGNSA in the germline V gene. The CDR3 runs 16 residues. The sequences come from cultured CD8+ T cells from PBMCs, collected from culture after CMV antigen stimulation. The chain employs TRBV7-2 and TRBJ2-3; 7 positions agree with TRBD2. The origin of this receptor is a human donor in good health (CMV status not recorded). Some clones in this sample may be carry-over from other donors' samples. Here the CDR3 reads CAGSLGRGIAQDTQYF. Written as DNA, the CDR3 is TGTGCCGGCAGCTTAGGGCGGGGGATCGCACAAGATACGCAGTATTTT.